A single TCR beta chain is shown here with its context. Recruits, aged roughly 18 to 95 years, lived in 20 to 30 US areas. Source study methods: Amplification from reference gene primers served as the basis for estimated nucleated cell counts. Profiling relied on immunoSEQ multiplex PCR, and the TCRdb table lists in-frame clones only, not all of them. V, J and clone size reflect that table, while D and trimming were determined from the DNA. Of some 300,000 clones in the sample, 88% were seen once. CDR1 is MDHEN, CDR2 SYDVKM, per germline. Between the trimmed V and J ends, which lost 6 bases and 3 bases, there was a span of 15 bases. This CDR3 spans 15 amino acids. This sample was included in a study of blood T cell repertoires in COVID-19. Study as a whole: From T cells, B-cell-depleted T cells, or PBMCs came the material, which was cDNA or gDNA.

The TCR was taken from a woman aged 60-70 years in a cohort exposed to, infected with or recovered from COVID-19 (not recorded which). Sequencing input: PBMCs or T cells enriched from blood (not recorded which). The chain links TRBV28 to TRBJ1-5; a possible D gene is TRBD1 (5 bases). Here the CDR3 reads CASRARVGINQPQHF. Written as DNA, the CDR3 is TGTGCCAGCAGGGCCAGGGTTGGAATCAATCAGCCCCAGCATTTT. The full variable domain, completed using reference TRBV28 and TRBJ1-5, is DVKVTQSSRYLVKRTGEKVFLECVQDMDHENMFWYRQDPGLGLRLIYFSYDVKMKEKGDIPEGYSVSREKKERFSLILESASTNQTSMYLCASRARVGINQPQHFGDGTRLSIL.